Listed below are T cell receptor beta chains from one sample, sequenced in a study of beta chain features in type 1 diabetes. Only in-frame clones appear in the TCRdb table, and some are missing; sequencing was by immunoSEQ multiplex PCR. In the table there are 850,000 to 900,000 clones, roughly 16% of which are singletons. Source material: naive CD4+ T cells from blood. The receptors shown here come from a woman in her late teens or twenties in good health. The CDR3 runs from the conserved cysteine through the conserved F or W. The D gene is left open where the match is weak. Expanded clones get a size class; other rows say once, few or many, or leave the size out.

DNA: TGTGCCAGCAGTTTGAGGGGACAGGCCTACGAGCAGTACTTC
CDR3: CASSLRGQAYEQYF
V: TRBV28
J: TRBJ2-7
D: TRBD1
size: -

DNA: TGTGCCACCAAGCAGGGAATGAACACTGAAGCTTTCTTT
CDR3: CATKQGMNTEAFF
V: TRBV7-9
J: TRBJ1-1
D: -
size: -

DNA: TGTGCCAGCAGCTTAGGGGCTAGCGGGAGGTACACAGATACGCAGTATTTT
CDR3: CASSLGASGRYTDTQYF
V: TRBV7-6
J: TRBJ2-3
D: TRBD2
size: -

DNA: TGTGCCAGCAGCAAAGAAGGTTGGGGGCAGTACTTC
CDR3: CASSKEGWGQYF
V: TRBV21-1
J: TRBJ2-7
D: -
size: -

DNA: TGTGCCAGCAGCGCGGGACAGGGGGCTGGGGGGCCAAAACTGTTTTTT
CDR3: CASSAGQGAGGPKLFF
V: TRBV5-4
J: TRBJ1-4
D: TRBD1
size: -

DNA: TGTGCCAGCAACCGGAGGTTCACAGATACGCAGTATTTT
CDR3: CASNRRFTDTQYF
V: TRBV7-9
J: TRBJ2-3
D: -
size: -

DNA: TGTGCCAGCAGTTTATTCGCCGACTGGCGGGATGAGCAGTTCTTC
CDR3: CASSLFADWRDEQFF
V: TRBV27
J: TRBJ2-1
D: -
size: -

DNA: TGTGCCACCAGCGAGGGACAGAGGGGCGAGCAGTTCTTC
CDR3: CATSEGQRGEQFF
V: TRBV15
J: TRBJ2-1
D: TRBD1
size: -

DNA: TGTGCCAGCTCACCACGGACTAGCGGGAGTAGCACAGATACGCAGTATTTT
CDR3: CASSPRTSGSSTDTQYF
V: TRBV18
J: TRBJ2-3
D: TRBD2
size: -

DNA: TGTGCCAGCAGTGAACAGGGGACAGACTACGAGCAGTACTTC
CDR3: CASSEQGTDYEQYF
V: TRBV2
J: TRBJ2-7
D: TRBD1
size: few